The next 28 T cell receptor beta chains were all read from a single sample in a study of glioma-infiltrating T cells after dendritic cell vaccination. Libraries were prepared by immunoSEQ multiplex PCR; TCRdb keeps only in-frame clonotypes and omits some of them. The repertoire holds approximately 100,000 clones, with 79% as singletons. Sequencing used blood, obtained before dendritic cell vaccination. These receptors came from a human donor with glioblastoma.

The table lists this clone with a count of one. In DNA, the CDR3 is TGTGCCAGCAGCCTGACAGGGTATGGCTACACCTTC. It codes for CASSLTGYGYTF. The rearrangement uses TRBV28 and TRBJ1-2; 7 bases align to TRBD1. This CDR3 is built from 12 residues. V shed 6 bases and J 5 bases; nucleotides not matched to a gene: 3. The germline V gene encodes CDR1 MDHEN and CDR2 SYDVKM.

This chain connects TRBV7-3 to TRBJ2-1; 9 nucleotides align to TRBD1. This CDR3 comprises 15 residues. CDR1 and CDR2 from the germline V gene are SGHTA and FQGTGA. Trimming took 4 bases from V and 5 from J; bases not matched to a gene: 6. DNA for the CDR3: TGTGCCAGCAGCTCCGCGGGACAGGGAAACAATGAGCAGTTCTTC. Amino acids: CASSSAGQGNNEQFF.

The chain uses TRBV11-2 and TRBJ2-1, with 7 bases matching TRBD2. V lost 1 base and J lost 3; bases outside the gene matches: 6. CDR3 length equals 16 residues. Germline V gene sequence: CDR1 SGHAT, CDR2 FQNNGV. The CDR3 DNA sequence: TGTGCCAGCAGCTTAGGGCTAGCGGTAATCTACAATGAGCAGTTCTTC. This encodes CASSLGLAVIYNEQFF.

V is TRBV5-1 and J is TRBJ1-2; TRBD1 agrees at 7 bases. Germline CDR1 and CDR2: SGHRS and YFSETQ. The CDR3 sequence is 14 residues long. Trimming removed 0 bases from V and 5 bases from J; junction bases left unmatched: 4. The CDR3 region has the DNA TGCGCCAGCAGCTTGGGGGACAGTCGTTATGGCTACACCTTC. Amino acids: CASSLGDSRYGYTF. Full variable domain (outside the CDR3, taken from reference TRBV5-1 and TRBJ1-2): KAGVTQTPRYLIKTRGQQVTLSCSPISGHRSVSWYQQTPGQGLQFLFEYFSETQRNKGNFPGRFSGRQFSNSRSEMNVSTLELGDSALYLCASSLGDSRYGYTFGSGTRLTVV.

CDR3 coding DNA: TGCGCCAGCAGCCAAGATATAGGCCAGGGGCTCCTTAACTATGGCTACACCTTC. It encodes CASSQDIGQGLLNYGYTF. The chain has TRBV4-1 and TRBJ1-2; TRBD1 is a possible D gene (6 bases). The V and J ends lost 0 bases and 1 base respectively, with 18 bases between them. CDR1 and CDR2 (germline): MGHRA, YSYEKL. This CDR3 has 18 residues.

CDR3 nucleotide sequence: TGTGCCAGCAGCCCCCAGGCGGATACGCAGTATTTT. Translation: CASSPQADTQYF. The genes are TRBV6-1 and TRBJ2-3; D unresolved. Germline loops: CDR1 MNHNS, CDR2 SASEGT. The CDR3 has 12 amino acids. V dropped 6 bases and J dropped 6 bases, with 10 bases sitting between them.

The chain couples TRBV15 to TRBJ2-7, with TRBD1 as a possible D gene (5 bases). CDR1 and CDR2 from the germline V gene are LNHNV and YYDKDF (reference sequence). Trimming removed 0 bases from V and 3 bases from J, with 9 bases in between. The CDR3 consists of 14 residues. This CDR3 reads CATSREDKYYEQYF. Written as DNA, the CDR3 is TGTGCCACCAGCAGAGAGGACAAGTACTACGAGCAGTACTTC.

The chain employs TRBV19 and TRBJ2-1; D is perhaps TRBD2 (6 bases). V shed 8 bases and J shed 2 bases, with 10 bases lying between them. CDR3 length: 13 amino acids. Looked up from germline, CDR1 is LNHDA and CDR2 is SQIVND (reference sequence). CDR3 sequence reads: CASQAGPYNEQFF. Here the CDR3 DNA reads TGTGCCAGTCAAGCGGGCCCCTACAATGAGCAGTTCTTC. Supplemented by reference TRBV19 and TRBJ2-1, the full variable domain reads DGGITQSPKYLFRKEGQNVTLSCEQNLNHDAMYWYRQDPGQGLRLIYYSQIVNDFQKGDIAEGYSVSREKKESFPLTVTSAQKNPTAFYLCASQAGPYNEQFFGPGTRLTVL.

The V call is TRBV5-1, the J call TRBJ2-2; a possible D gene is TRBD2 (5 bases). CDR1 is SGHRS, CDR2 YFSETQ, per germline. V was trimmed by 3 bases and J by 0 bases, leaving 12 bases between them. This CDR3 has 16 amino acids. CDR3 nucleotide sequence: TGCGCCAGCAGCTGGACCAGTAGCGCGAACACCGGGGAGCTGTTTTTT. Protein sequence: CASSWTSSANTGELFF. The variable domain in full, with the rest retrieved from reference TRBV5-1 and TRBJ2-2, is KAGVTQTPRYLIKTRGQQVTLSCSPISGHRSVSWYQQTPGQGLQFLFEYFSETQRNKGNFPGRFSGRQFSNSRSEMNVSTLELGDSALYLCASSWTSSANTGELFFGEGSRLTVL.

The rearrangement links TRBV18 to TRBJ1-1; no clear D. Germline V gene data show CDR1 as KGHSH and CDR2 as LQKENI. Trimming took 3 bases from V and 4 from J, leaving 15 bases between them. This CDR3 spans 15 amino acids. DNA for the CDR3: TGTGCCAGCTCACCCGGAACCGGGAGAAGCACTGAAGCTTTCTTT. Translating gives CASSPGTGRSTEAFF.

The rearrangement joins TRBV5-1 to TRBJ2-3; 7 bases line up with TRBD2. This CDR3 is built from 15 residues. The germline gives CDR1 SGHRS, CDR2 YFSETQ. V dropped 4 bases and J dropped 4; count of bases not matched to a gene: 9. CDR3 residues: CASSPEGGVADTQYF. The DNA of the CDR3 is TGCGCCAGCAGCCCGGAGGGAGGGGTCGCAGATACGCAGTATTTT. Drawing the rest from reference TRBV5-1 and TRBJ2-3, the complete variable domain is KAGVTQTPRYLIKTRGQQVTLSCSPISGHRSVSWYQQTPGQGLQFLFEYFSETQRNKGNFPGRFSGRQFSNSRSEMNVSTLELGDSALYLCASSPEGGVADTQYFGPGTRLTVL.

The chain uses TRBV2 and TRBJ2-3, with D perhaps matching TRBD2 (6 bases). The CDR3 extends over 14 amino acids. The V gene's germline CDR1 is SNHLY and CDR2 FYNNEI. V was pared by 2 bases and J by 7 bases, with 13 bases between. The CDR3 sequence is CASSERGKGNTQYF. The CDR3 nucleotides read TGTGCCAGCAGTGAACGGGGGAAGGGGAATACGCAGTATTTT.

Note on this clone: As the CDR3 is not closed by the conserved phenylalanine or tryptophan, this likely results from a read error. The DNA is left out, because the CDR3 cannot be placed on it with certainty; the CDR3 is given as TCRdb lists it. The chain combines TRBV2 with TRBJ1-1; the D call TRBD1 from the table was never checked on the DNA. Germline V CDR1 and CDR2: SNHLY, FYNNEI. The CDR3 length equals 14 residues, ends included. The CDR3 spells CASSVGGQGITQQV.

J is TRBJ2-7 and V is TRBV7-2; TRBD1 agrees at 7 bases. V shed 5 bases and J 2 bases; nucleotides not matched to a gene: 9. CDR1 is SGHTA, CDR2 FQGNSA, per germline. The CDR3 loop spans 15 amino acids. The CDR3 loop is CASSRKSGTAYEQYF. CDR3 coding DNA: TGTGCCAGCAGCCGAAAATCCGGGACAGCCTACGAGCAGTACTTC.

The genes are TRBV4-1 and TRBJ1-4, with 10 bases that match TRBD1. Germline values: CDR1 MGHRA, CDR2 YSYEKL. The CDR3 covers 16 residues. The V gene end was trimmed by 3 bases and the J gene end by 8 bases; junction bases not matched to a gene: 9. CDR3 DNA: TGCGCCAGCAGCCATCCCCCGAGGACAGGGGGAGAAAAACTGTTTTTT. Protein sequence: CASSHPPRTGGEKLFF.

V usage is TRBV2 and J usage is TRBJ1-4, with a tentative D call TRBD1 (6 bases). The CDR3 runs 14 residues. With 3 bases removed from V and 7 bases from J, the gap between germline ends came to 12 bases. Per germline, CDR1 SNHLY and CDR2 FYNNEI. The CDR3 bases are TGTGCCAGCAGTGAGGGGGCAGGGGCTGAAAAACTGTTTTTT. Its translation: CASSEGAGAEKLFF.

V gene TRBV30 combines with J gene TRBJ2-3; D is unclear. The germline V and J ends were trimmed by 1 base and 4 bases, with 12 bases remaining between them. This CDR3 spans 14 amino acids. Germline V lookup: CDR1 GTSNPN, CDR2 SVGIG (reference sequence). The CDR3 reads CAWSDPRHPDTQYF. The CDR3 DNA follows: TGTGCCTGGAGTGATCCCCGACACCCAGATACGCAGTATTTT.

The rearrangement links TRBV10-3 to TRBJ1-2, with 9 bases lining up with TRBD1. This CDR3 has 13 amino acids. V trimming: 5 bases; J trimming: 7 bases; junction bases outside the gene matches: 5. CDR1 and CDR2 (germline): ENHRY, SYGVKD. DNA for the CDR3: TGTGCCATCAGTCGGGACAGGGTTTCTGGCTACACCTTC. Translated: CAISRDRVSGYTF.

The V and J genes are TRBV25-1 and TRBJ2-5; 8 nucleotides line up with TRBD1. The junction had 8 bases not matched to a gene; V was cut back by 1 base and J by 1 base. The CDR3 is 17 residues long. CDR1 is MGHDK, CDR2 SYGVNS, per germline. The CDR3 DNA sequence: TGTGCCAGCAGTGAATCCCCCTCACAGGGGGGCCAAGAGACCCAGTACTTC. Translation gives CASSESPSQGGQETQYF.

The genes are TRBV27 and TRBJ2-4; 8 bases are shared with TRBD1. This CDR3 region has 12 residues. Germline V gives CDR1 MNHEY, CDR2 SMNVEV (reference sequence). The V and J ends lost 8 bases and 6 bases, in that order; junction bases with no gene match: 3. The CDR3 loop is CASRQGRNIQYF. The CDR3 DNA follows: TGTGCCAGCCGACAGGGGAGAAACATTCAGTACTTC.

The gene calls are TRBV6-5 and TRBJ2-7; a weak D match, TRBD2 (6 bases). CDR1 MNHEY and CDR2 SVGAGI come from the germline V gene. The CDR3 is 14 amino acids. The V end lost 7 bases, the J end lost 1 base, and 14 bases lay between the germline ends. The CDR3 DNA reads as TGTGCCAGCACTAAACTGAGCGGGTCCTACGAGCAGTACTTC. It specifies CASTKLSGSYEQYF.

The J gene is TRBJ1-2, the V gene TRBV28; D is undetermined. Deletions cut 2 bases from V and 5 bases from J, with 9 bases between. CDR3 size: 13 residues. Germline-derived CDR1 and CDR2 are MDHEN and SYDVKM. The CDR3 DNA sequence: TGTGCCAGCAGTTTAGTCGGGTTGTATGGCTACACCTTC. Its translation is CASSLVGLYGYTF.

The rearrangement uses TRBV6-4 and TRBJ1-1, with D possibly TRBD1 on 5 matching bases. This CDR3 is built from 13 residues. The V end lost 6 bases, the J end lost 4 bases, and 12 bases lay between the germline ends. The germline CDR1 and CDR2 sequences are MRHNA and SNTAGT. CDR3 region: CASSSREVTEAFF. The CDR3 DNA reads as TGTGCCAGCAGCTCCAGGGAGGTCACTGAAGCTTTCTTT.

This chain links TRBV6-5 with TRBJ1-2; the D is unclear. The CDR3 is 11 residues long. Germline CDR1 is MNHEY and CDR2 is SVGAGI. The V end lost 6 bases, the J end lost 3 bases, and 5 bases lay between the germline ends. For the CDR3, the DNA is TGTGCCAGCAGCCTATACTATGGCTACACCTTC. It yields the protein CASSLYYGYTF.

V is TRBV7-3 and J is TRBJ1-1; tentatively, D is TRBD1 (5 bases). Between the trimmed V and J ends, which lost 5 bases and 11 bases, there was a span of 18 bases. The CDR3 consists of 13 residues. Germline CDR1 SGHTA, CDR2 FQGTGA. The CDR3 spells CASSPGASDKAFF. The CDR3 DNA follows: TGTGCCAGCAGCCCTGGGGCCTCCGATAAGGCTTTCTTT. Variable domain in full (rest from reference TRBV7-3 and TRBJ1-1): GAGVSQTPSNKVTEKGKYVELRCDPISGHTALYWYRQSLGQGPEFLIYFQGTGAADDSGLPNDRFFAVRPEGSVSTLKIQRTERGDSAVYLCASSPGASDKAFFGQGTRLTVV.

The chain combines TRBV28 with TRBJ1-1; D is unresolved. Germline values: CDR1 MDHEN, CDR2 SYDVKM. Trimming removed 3 bases from V and 4 bases from J, with 9 bases in between. This CDR3 comprises 13 residues. CDR3 region: CASSFPPGTEAFF. The CDR3 DNA reads TGTGCCAGCAGTTTCCCGCCGGGCACTGAAGCTTTCTTT.

The chain recombines TRBV19 with TRBJ2-7; D is uncertain. Trimming removed 3 bases at V and 3 bases at J, with 12 bases between. The CDR3 is 14 amino acids. Germline CDR1 LNHDA, CDR2 SQIVND (reference sequence). Here the CDR3 DNA reads TGTGCCAGTAGTATCTCGACTTCAAACTACGAGCAGTACTTC. Its protein product is CASSISTSNYEQYF.

V and J are TRBV19 and TRBJ1-2; 9 bases line up with TRBD1. The CDR3 is 14 amino acids. J was trimmed by 4 bases and V by 1 base; bases with no gene match: 1. The germline V gene encodes CDR1 LNHDA and CDR2 SQIVND (reference sequence). The CDR3 nucleotides are TGTGCCAGTAGTATAGGGACAGGGGTCTATGGCTACACCTTC. Translation: CASSIGTGVYGYTF.